This T cell receptor beta chain was identified during a study of T cell repertoires in cytomegalovirus infection (dated by TCRdb to between 2018 and 2021). General notes on the study: The peptide stimulations were aimed at well-studied HLA-B-restricted epitopes as well as recently identified HLA-C-restricted CMV epitopes, whose presentation resists viral immunomodulation. Donor HLA type was relevant to the analysis, because carriage of CMV infection together with the matching HLA type was indicated by public TCR beta signatures. Findings and caveats that apply to the study as a whole: The ex vivo response was dominated by HLA-C-restricted CMV-specific TCR beta clonotypes, and the single most frequent clonotype in two of eight donors was supplied by these HLA-C-restricted clonotypes. In both this cohort and an independent approximately 400-donor cohort, the cumulative frequency of public TCR beta family members distinguished carriers of CMV infection plus the relevant HLA type.

Deletion took 4 bases off V and 4 bases off J, with a span of 6 bases between the germline ends. Including cysteine and phenylalanine, the CDR3 has 11 amino acids. The retained sequence is limited to the CDR3, 33 bases, with the frame set at the first base. CDR1 and CDR2 are read off the germline V gene (reference sequence) as GTSNPN and SVGIG. Reading the label with the study, this specimen's treatment or condition is: in vitro stimulation with specific CMV peptide epitopes to enrich CMV-specific T cells. In this sample, this clonotype turned up a few times. Its recognized antigen is unknown. It has no much larger one-base neighbor in the sample; base qualities were not kept. The instrument given in TCRdb is Illumina HiSeq 1500. The public reads were run again by TCRdb, first through fastp at Q25 and then through MiXCR, and only productive beta chains were kept. Each CDR3 protein gets just one entry, which takes the most common genes and DNA from the rows behind it. The sample profile shows about 310,000 distinct CDR3 sequences; more than 20% of them were found once. Of the sample, roughly 15% falls within the top ten clones.

Sequenced here: cultured PBMCs, sampled from culture after CMV antigen stimulation. The sequence came from a human donor in good health (CMV status not recorded). Some clones in this sample may be carry-over from other donors' samples. The sequence is built from TRBV30 and TRBJ2-3, with a weak D call of TRBD2 (6 bases match). The CDR3 region has the sequence CAWTGADTQYF. The DNA is TGTGCCTGGACGGGGGCAGATACGCAGTATTTT. The full variable domain, completed from the reference TRBV30 and TRBJ2-3 proteins outside the CDR3, reads SQTIHQWPATLVQPVGSPLSLECTVEGTSNPNLYWYRQAAGRGLQLLFYSVGIGQISSEVPQNLSASRPQDRQFILSSKKLLLSDSGFYLCAWTGADTQYFGPGTRLTVL.